This TCR beta chain derives from a study of blood T cell repertoires in COVID-19. The wider study: The study drew acute and convalescent COVID-19 samples from the United States, Italy and Spain. Sample material is recorded as cDNA or gDNA derived from T cells, B-cell-depleted T cells, or PBMCs.

As handled by the study authors: Estimation of nucleated cell counts relied on the amplification of reference gene primers. Measured with immunoSEQ multiplex PCR; TCRdb has only the in-frame clones, and not every one. For V, J and clone size, that table is used; D and trimming come from the DNA. The sample has roughly 130,000 clones; approximately 80% are singletons. CDR3 length: 15 residues. The sequenced sample consisted of peripheral blood. The chain has TRBV21-1 and TRBJ1-2; TRBD1 is the table's D call and was not checked against the DNA. TRBV21-1 is annotated as a pseudogene. The sequence was obtained from a woman between 45 and 60 years old with acute or convalescent COVID-19. CDR3: CASSKSGTGEYGYTF. DNA for the CDR3: TGTGCCAGCAGCAAAAGCGGGACAGGGGAATATGGCTACACCTTC.